This T cell receptor beta chain is from a study of identical twins. All donors comprised healthy Caucasians. In its sample, this clonotype was seen a few times. As yet, its antigen is unknown. Germline CDR1 reads DFQATT; CDR2 reads SNEGSKA (reference sequence). The CDR3 totals 12 residues. Trimming took off 0 bases at V and 7 bases at J, with 7 bases between the two ends. Study findings and constraints: Abundant cord blood beta clonotypes carried fewer insertions; memory repertoires showed none. Out-of-frame alpha sequences common to twins exhibited an excess of low generation probability. With monozygotic twins, out-of-frame TCR alpha sharing exceeded what models estimated.

MiXCR, applied by TCRdb to the 5' RACE reads, yields one record per CDR3 protein. Seen here are roughly 1,500,000 distinct CDR3 sequences, about 32% observed once, and the top ten hold approximately 0.29%. Sequenced input: cord blood. The chain links TRBV20-1 to TRBJ2-1; TRBD1 might be the D (5 bases). This receptor was taken from a newborn girl in good health. CDR3 in amino acids: CSARDRVNEQFF. The CDR3 DNA follows: TGCAGTGCTAGAGACAGGGTGAATGAGCAGTTCTTC.